This TCR beta chain appears in the sequencing data of a study of vaccination and CD4 T cells after COVID-19. The V and J ends lost 4 bases and 5 bases respectively, with 18 bases between them. CDR1 is MNHEY, CDR2 SMNVEV, per germline (reference sequence). This CDR3 is built from 17 residues. In regard to this clonotype: The antigen is unknown.

This sample's time point: late sampling 161 to 241 days after vaccination in three convalescent patients. Treatment: roughly 10-day PBMC culture with coronavirus spike peptide pools or control peptides (ViraFEST assay). Sequence data for DNA of cultured CD4+ T cells were generated by the Oncomine TCR Beta short-read assay. TCRdb reprocessed the PCR reads with MiXCR, giving one entry per CDR3 protein. Among tens of thousands of distinct CDR3 sequences listed, approximately 30% were seen once. The source was CD4+ T cells from blood, cultured in vitro, collected about 7 months after SARS-CoV-2 vaccination. The receptor was isolated from a human donor who had recovered from COVID-19. The genes are TRBV27 and TRBJ1-6; D possibly corresponds to TRBD1 (5 bases). The CDR3 reads CASSSTYPGRNNSPLHF. Here the CDR3 DNA reads TGTGCCAGCAGTTCGACATACCCGGGACGGAATAATTCACCCCTCCACTTT.